The entry that follows covers one TCR beta chain sequence. Its matching antigen is unknown. The treatment was: around 19 received Ad26.COV2.S at low or high dose, single or two shots; about 5 received placebo; per-sample allocation not given. The samples date from day 63 after the first vaccine or placebo injection. This record belongs to a study of Ad26.COV2.S vaccination and SARS-CoV-2 variants. Study details: Doses of Ad26.COV2.S were injected into muscle once or twice, 56 days apart.

Using immunoSEQ multiplex PCR, the repertoire was profiled, and TCRdb retains in-frame clones only, with some absent. The sample includes 250,000 to 300,000 clones, approximately 89% seen only once; the top ten take over 2.5%. Study-level findings and limits: Participants given vaccine showed non-spike TCR breadth similar to that of placebo recipients.

The receptor's source is a person aged 18-65 years who received the Ad26.COV2.S COVID-19 vaccine or a placebo. Sequenced material: peripheral blood, taken in a trial of Ad26.COV2.S vaccine versus placebo.

The CDR3 region is CASSESGTTKYF. The CDR3 nucleotides are TGTGCCAGCAGCGAATCCGGGACCACGAAGTACTTC. V usage is TRBV7-3 and J usage is TRBJ2-5; tentatively, D is TRBD1 or TRBD2 (5 bases each). The CDR3 covers 12 residues. Trimming took 5 bases from V and 12 from J, leaving 16 bases between them. CDR1 is SGHTA, CDR2 FQGTGA, per germline.